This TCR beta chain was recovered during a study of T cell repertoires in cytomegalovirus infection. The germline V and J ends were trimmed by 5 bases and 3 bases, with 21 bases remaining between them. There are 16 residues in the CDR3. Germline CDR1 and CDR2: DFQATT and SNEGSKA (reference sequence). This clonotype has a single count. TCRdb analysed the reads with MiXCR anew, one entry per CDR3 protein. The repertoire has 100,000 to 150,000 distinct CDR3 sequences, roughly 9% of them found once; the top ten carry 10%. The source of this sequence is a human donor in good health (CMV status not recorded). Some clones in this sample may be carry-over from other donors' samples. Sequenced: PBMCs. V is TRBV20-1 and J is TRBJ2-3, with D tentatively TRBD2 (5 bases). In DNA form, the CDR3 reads TGCAGTGCTCGGGGTTTCAAGCGTGGAGGAACAGATACGCAGTATTTT. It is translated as CSARGFKRGGTDTQYF.